This T cell receptor beta chain was sequenced during a study of cytomegalovirus exposure and HLA in healthy donors. Whole-study context: Of all 400 or so donors who were genotyped, 80% to 85% belonged to the Caucasian-associated ancestry cluster.

Study conclusions and caveats: Overall, about 160 TCR beta chains were annotated as cytomegalovirus-associated. Sequencing likely caused a cluster of highly shared sequence variants.

V was pared by 0 bases and J by 6 bases, with 10 bases of the junction left unmatched. CDR3 length: 17 residues. Germline CDR1 and CDR2: LGHNA and YSLEER. Vbeta (60) and Jbeta (13) primers were used in the PCR. This table comes from immunoSEQ multiplex PCR, and its TCRdb copy is limited to in-frame clones, with some not included. The repertoire has 85,000 to 130,000 clones, 84% of them found once; the top ten carry approximately 1.2%. About this clone itself: As yet, its antigen is unknown.

Although they were nominally healthy when sampled, donors likely had unrecorded immune exposures. The source of this sequence is a woman aged 18-29 years in good health and CMV-seronegative. The sample taken for sequencing was PBMCs. This chain links TRBV4-3 with TRBJ2-3, with 9 bases matching TRBD2. The CDR3 loop reads CASSQDPAGGPGDTQYF. The DNA for the CDR3 is TGCGCCAGCAGCCAAGACCCAGCGGGAGGACCCGGGGATACGCAGTATTTT.